A selection of T cell receptor beta chains follows, all from one sample in a study of CD8+ T cells in alopecia areata. Clones were read by immunoSEQ multiplex PCR, and TCRdb kept only the in-frame ones, dropping some. The sample gives fewer than 350,000 clones, 55% to 75% of which show up once; under 2% is in the top ten. Sample: CD4+ T cells sorted from blood, taken at week 24, from a patient treated with tofacitinib. The receptors derive from a human donor with alopecia areata. CDR3s include the opening cysteine and the closing phenylalanine or tryptophan. Each record gives: D gene, J gene, clone size, V gene, CDR3 DNA, CDR3 protein. A D gene is named only where the DNA matches it firmly. A clone size is listed for some rows: how often the clone was seen (once, few, many), or a class if it is expanded.

>NA|TRBJ1-2|NA|TRBV9
TGTGCCAGCAGCGTAGAGTCCCGACGTGGGATGTATGGCTACACCTTC
CASSVESRRGMYGYTF
>NA|TRBJ2-7|NA|TRBV25-1
TGTGCCAGCAGCCCCTCGACCGATGCCTCCTACGAGCAGTACTTC
CASSPSTDASYEQYF
>NA|TRBJ1-1|NA|TRBV14
TGTGCCAGCAGCCGTCAGACTAACACTGAAGCTTTCTTT
CASSRQTNTEAFF
>TRBD1|TRBJ2-7|NA|TRBV6-5
TGTGCCAGCAGTTACCCGGGACAGGGGATCTACGAGCAGTACTTC
CASSYPGQGIYEQYF
>NA|TRBJ1-5|NA|TRBV7-9
TGTGCCAGCAGTGATACTCAGGGCAATCAGCCCCAGCATTTT
CASSDTQGNQPQHF
>TRBD2|TRBJ2-3|NA|TRBV25-1
TGTGCCAGCAGTGACCTGGGGAGGGTCTCGGATACGCAGTATTTT
CASSDLGRVSDTQYF
>TRBD1|TRBJ1-1|NA|TRBV6-5
TGTGCCAGCCGACAGGGGATTCAGACTGAAGCTTTCTTT
CASRQGIQTEAFF
>NA|TRBJ2-1|once|TRBV30
TGTGCCTGGAGTGTAACGAGGCTAGCCACCGACAATGAGCAGTTCTTC
CAWSVTRLATDNEQFF
>NA|TRBJ2-5|NA|TRBV10-3
TGTGCCATCAGCCGACAGGAGGAAGAGACCCAGTACTTC
CAISRQEEETQYF
>NA|TRBJ2-4|NA|TRBV5-4
TGTGCCAGCAGCTTAGGAAAGGGAACGACCAAAAACATTCAGTACTTC
CASSLGKGTTKNIQYF
>NA|TRBJ1-3|NA|TRBV30
TGTGCCTGGAGCGAAGGCCAGCTCACTGGAAACACCATATATTTT
CAWSEGQLTGNTIYF
>NA|TRBJ2-3|NA|TRBV9
TGTGCCAGCAGTCCCCTGGGGGGCGGGGCAGATACGCAGTATTTT
CASSPLGGGADTQYF
>NA|TRBJ2-5|few|TRBV29-1
TGCAGCGCCAAAGACAGAGTAATCACCGAGACCCAGTACTTC
CSAKDRVITETQYF
>TRBD1|TRBJ1-2|NA|TRBV30
TGTGCCTGGACCCCAGGGACAGGGGGCAACTATGGCTACACCTTC
CAWTPGTGGNYGYTF
>NA|TRBJ1-2|once|TRBV30
TGTGCCGCGGACCCCGGGACCTATGGCTACACCTTC
CAADPGTYGYTF
>NA|TRBJ2-3|NA|TRBV7-9
TGTGCCAGCAGCTTATTGGCTAGCGGCACAGATACGCAGTATTTT
CASSLLASGTDTQYF
>NA|TRBJ1-2|NA|TRBV5-4
TGTGCCAGCAGCGGCCGTCAGCAGATAAACTATGGCTACACCTTC
CASSGRQQINYGYTF
>TRBD1|TRBJ2-7|NA|TRBV5-6
TGTGCCAGCAGCTTTGGGACAGGCCGCTCCTACGAGCAGTACTTC
CASSFGTGRSYEQYF
>TRBD1|TRBJ1-2|few|TRBV19
TGTGCCAGCCTCCCGGGACAGGGAAGAGGGTATGGCTACACCTTC
CASLPGQGRGYGYTF
>NA|TRBJ1-2|NA|TRBV2
TGTGCCAGCTCCTGGGACGCCACTGAAGGGGGCTACACCTTC
CASSWDATEGGYTF
>NA|TRBJ2-3|few|TRBV5-6
TGTGCCAGCAGCTCGGGACGGGCCCGACGCACAGATACGCAGTATTTT
CASSSGRARRTDTQYF
>NA|TRBJ2-1|NA|TRBV5-1
TGCGCCAGCAGCTTGTGGGCTGCTGAAAACAATGAGCAGTTCTTC
CASSLWAAENNEQFF
>NA|TRBJ2-5|NA|TRBV14
TGTGCCAGCAGCCCCCCGCCAGGGCGACAAGAGACCCAGTACTTC
CASSPPPGRQETQYF
>NA|TRBJ1-2|NA|TRBV30
TGTGCCTGGAGTGTAACAGGGTATGGCTACACCTTC
CAWSVTGYGYTF
>TRBD1|TRBJ2-5|NA|TRBV5-1
TGCGCCAGCAGCTCACAGGGGAGAGAGACCCAGTACTTC
CASSSQGRETQYF
>NA|TRBJ1-1|few|TRBV4-3
TGCGCCAGCAGCCAGCAAGAGGGCCAGGGGCTAGTCATGAACACTGAAGCTTTCTTT
CASSQQEGQGLVMNTEAFF